One and the same sample provided the 22 T cell receptor beta chains below, sequenced in a study of T cell clones after liver transplantation. Clones were sequenced by immunoSEQ multiplex PCR, and TCRdb holds only the in-frame ones, with some missing. Of fewer than 25,000 clones listed, around 90% are singletons. The sample was CD8+ T cells from blood, taken before liver transplant. The receptors were sampled from a human donor who received a liver transplant.

This clone was seen just once. The chain couples TRBV4-3 to TRBJ1-5; D ambiguous. CDR3 size: 15 residues. Trimming took off 0 bases at V and 0 bases at J, with 6 bases between the two ends. Germline CDR1 LGHNA, CDR2 YSLEER. The DNA of the CDR3 is TGCGCCAGCAGCCAAGATCTCAATAGCAATCAGCCCCAGCATTTT. It codes for CASSQDLNSNQPQHF.

The chain recombines TRBV9 with TRBJ2-7; 8 nucleotides match TRBD2. The length of the CDR3 is 16 residues. Germline V gives CDR1 SGDLS, CDR2 YYNGEE. V trimming: 2 bases; J trimming: 3 bases; junction bases outside the gene matches: 10. CDR3 region: CASSVGGAGDFYEQYF. For the CDR3, the DNA is TGTGCCAGCAGCGTGGGCGGAGCGGGAGATTTCTACGAGCAGTACTTC.

This clone was seen just once. V gene TRBV9 combines with J gene TRBJ1-3; D is undetermined. CDR3 size: 13 residues. The V end was cut by 4 bases, the J end by 3 bases, with 8 bases between. Germline-derived CDR1 and CDR2 are SGDLS and YYNGEE. CDR3 sequence reads: CASSPRSGNTIYF. In nucleotides, the CDR3 is TGTGCCAGCAGCCCCCGCAGTGGAAACACCATATATTTT.

The J gene is TRBJ2-1, the V gene TRBV10-2; D ambiguous. Germline V lookup: CDR1 WSHSY, CDR2 SAAADI. CDR3 length: 12 residues. V lost 6 bases to trimming and J lost 4 bases, with 7 bases between them. The DNA for the CDR3 is TGCGCCAGCAGACCCTCATACAATGAGCAGTTCTTC. Translation: CASRPSYNEQFF.

CDR3 bases: TGTGCTTCCTTAGGGGACTCGACCTACGAGCAGTACTTC. The encoded protein is CASLGDSTYEQYF. The genes are TRBV2 and TRBJ2-7; maybe TRBD2 (6 bases). CDR3 size: 13 residues. Germline CDR1 SNHLY, CDR2 FYNNEI.

This clone was recorded a few times. The J gene is TRBJ1-1, the V gene TRBV4-1, with D possibly matching TRBD1 (5 bases). Per the germline V gene, CDR1 is MGHRA and CDR2 is YSYEKL. This CDR3 is 13 amino acids long. V lost 5 bases, J lost 1 base, and 8 bases lay in between. The CDR3 DNA follows: TGCGCCAGCAGCGCGCAGGGGAACACTGAAGCTTTCTTT. Its protein is CASSAQGNTEAFF.

V is TRBV4-3 and J is TRBJ2-1, with a weak D call TRBD1 (6 bases). Germline V CDR1 and CDR2: LGHNA, YSLEER. The CDR3 is 17 amino acids. Trimming took off 4 bases at V and 7 bases at J, with 23 bases between the two ends. CDR3 nucleotide sequence: TGCGCCAGCAGCCCCTTCCCCTTTCAGGGGAGAAGGAATGAGCAGTTCTTC. Protein: CASSPFPFQGRRNEQFF.

This chain connects TRBV7-9 to TRBJ2-1, with a possible D match to TRBD2 (5 bases). The CDR3 is made up of 15 amino acids. V lost 5 bases and J lost 6, with 17 bases in between. The germline CDR1 and CDR2 sequences are SEHNR and FQNEAQ (reference sequence). This chain's CDR3 is CASSPPRVAINEQFF. The DNA for the CDR3 is TGTGCCAGCAGCCCTCCTCGGGTAGCGATCAATGAGCAGTTCTTC.

The chain uses TRBV7-2 and TRBJ2-3; D is possibly TRBD2 (5 bases). In germline, CDR1 is SGHTA, CDR2 FQGNSA. The CDR3 totals 14 residues. V was trimmed by 2 bases and J by 6 bases, leaving 12 bases between them. The DNA of the CDR3 is TGTGCCAGCAGCTTATTCAGCGGCCCCGATACGCAGTATTTT. This codes for CASSLFSGPDTQYF.

The genes are TRBV5-1 and TRBJ2-1; D possibly corresponds to TRBD1 (5 bases). The CDR3 is 14 residues long. Trimming removed 4 bases at V and 5 bases at J, with 13 bases between. Germline assignment: CDR1 SGHRS and CDR2 YFSETQ. The CDR3 sequence: CASSPAPGNNEQFF. The CDR3 DNA reads TGCGCCAGCAGCCCGGCCCCAGGGAACAATGAGCAGTTCTTC.

The chain combines TRBV2 with TRBJ1-2; D remains unclear. Germline V gene lookup returns CDR1 SNHLY and CDR2 FYNNEI. This CDR3 is 18 amino acids long. V was trimmed by 0 bases and J by 2 bases, leaving 19 bases between them. The CDR3 spells CASSEAKGQFGINYGYTF. The CDR3, as DNA: TGTGCCAGCAGTGAAGCTAAGGGCCAGTTCGGGATAAACTATGGCTACACCTTC.

This clone was seen a handful of times. The rearrangement links TRBV27 to TRBJ1-2; TRBD1 might be the D (5 bases). CDR3 size: 14 residues. V was pared by 0 bases and J by 4 bases, with 9 bases between. Germline assignment: CDR1 MNHEY and CDR2 SMNVEV (reference sequence). CDR3: CASSLSGQFYGYTF. CDR3 DNA sequence: TGTGCCAGCAGTTTATCGGGGCAGTTCTATGGCTACACCTTC.

The genes are TRBV27 and TRBJ2-5, with no clear D. CDR3 length: 13 residues. V was shortened by 5 bases and J by 0 bases, with 7 bases between the two germline ends. CDR1 MNHEY and CDR2 SMNVEV come from the germline V gene (reference sequence). In nucleotides, the CDR3 is TGTGCCAGCAGTATCAGGAACCAAGAGACCCAGTACTTC. This encodes CASSIRNQETQYF.

The chain recombines TRBV5-1 with TRBJ1-1; TRBD1 might be the D (6 bases). The V and J ends lost 5 bases and 2 bases respectively, with 7 bases between them. The V gene's germline CDR1 is SGHRS and CDR2 YFSETQ. CDR3 size: 12 residues. The CDR3, as DNA: TGCGCCAGCAGACAGGGAAACACTGAAGCTTTCTTT. Its protein product is CASRQGNTEAFF.

The CDR3 here is CASSKGEAEIDTQYF. The CDR3 DNA is TGCGCCAGCAGCAAGGGGGAGGCCGAGATAGATACGCAGTATTTT. The chain is built from TRBV4-1 and TRBJ2-3; D may be TRBD1 or TRBD2 (6 bases each). V was pared by 5 bases and J by 5 bases, with 17 bases between. The CDR3 length is 15 residues. Looked up from germline, CDR1 is MGHRA and CDR2 is YSYEKL.

The chain uses TRBV10-2 and TRBJ1-1, with D unclear. CDR1 WSHSY and CDR2 SAAADI come from the germline V gene. This CDR3 is 14 amino acids long. V lost 3 bases and J lost 1, with 9 bases in between. The DNA of the CDR3 is TGCGCCAGCAGTGAATATGGGGAGAACACTGAAGCTTTCTTT. This encodes CASSEYGENTEAFF.

The chain joins TRBV19 to TRBJ2-1, with 7 bases fitting TRBD1. The CDR3 loop spans 15 amino acids. Germline CDR1 is LNHDA and CDR2 is SQIVND (reference sequence). The V segment lost 5 bases and the J segment 5 bases; nucleotides outside the gene matches: 9. In DNA, the CDR3 is TGTGCCAGTAGTGGCAGGGGGAGTCCGAACAATGAGCAGTTCTTC. It encodes CASSGRGSPNNEQFF.

Only one count was recorded for this clone. This chain joins TRBV2 and TRBJ2-7; D remains unclear. CDR1 and CDR2 from the germline V gene are SNHLY and FYNNEI. The CDR3 totals 12 residues. Trimming removed 5 bases from V and 6 bases from J, with 11 bases in between. CDR3 DNA sequence: TGTGCCAGCAGTCTCGGGCGGTTCGAGCAGTACTTC. Amino acid sequence: CASSLGRFEQYF.

Here the CDR3 reads CASGMGGHDNEQFF. CDR3 bases: TGTGCCAGCGGGATGGGGGGGCATGACAATGAGCAGTTCTTC. V gene TRBV2 combines with J gene TRBJ2-1, with D tentatively TRBD2 (7 bases). The CDR3 totals 14 residues. Germline CDR1 SNHLY, CDR2 FYNNEI. Trimming pared 8 bases from V and 5 bases from J, leaving 16 bases between.

The V gene is TRBV5-4, the J gene TRBJ2-7; D is possibly TRBD2 (6 bases). The ends were cut back, 2 bases at V and 0 bases at J, with 12 bases in the middle. CDR3 length equals 15 residues. Germline V gives CDR1 SGHNT, CDR2 YYREEE (reference sequence). The CDR3 nucleotides read TGTGCCAGCAGCTTAGTCCTCGGGAGCTCCTACGAGCAGTACTTC. It encodes CASSLVLGSSYEQYF.

The CDR3 DNA sequence: TGTGCCAGTAATCTAGGGCCCGGGACTAGTGAGACCGGGGAGCTGTTTTTT. It is translated as CASNLGPGTSETGELFF. The chain has TRBV19 and TRBJ2-2, with 8 bases aligning to TRBD2. The CDR3 length is 17 residues. Germline assignment: CDR1 LNHDA and CDR2 SQIVND (reference sequence). The V segment lost 7 bases and the J segment 5 bases; nucleotides outside the gene matches: 15.

The chain links TRBV9 to TRBJ1-1; D not resolved. V lost 4 bases and J lost 7, with 14 bases in between. This CDR3 spans 13 amino acids. The germline CDR1 and CDR2 sequences are SGDLS and YYNGEE. The CDR3 spells CASSLGGNYEAFF. The CDR3 nucleotides are TGTGCCAGCAGCCTGGGAGGCAACTATGAAGCTTTCTTT.